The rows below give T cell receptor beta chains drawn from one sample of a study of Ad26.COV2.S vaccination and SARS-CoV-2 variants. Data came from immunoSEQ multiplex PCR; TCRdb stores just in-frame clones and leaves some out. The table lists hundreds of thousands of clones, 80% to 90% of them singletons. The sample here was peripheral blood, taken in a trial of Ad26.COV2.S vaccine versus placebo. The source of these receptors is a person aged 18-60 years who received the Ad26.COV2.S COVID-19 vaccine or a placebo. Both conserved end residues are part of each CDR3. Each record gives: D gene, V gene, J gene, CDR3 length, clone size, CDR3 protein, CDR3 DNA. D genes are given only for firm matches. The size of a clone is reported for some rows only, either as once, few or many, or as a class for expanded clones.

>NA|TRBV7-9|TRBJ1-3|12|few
CASSLAGNTIYF
TGTGCCAGCAGCTTAGCTGGAAACACCATATATTTT
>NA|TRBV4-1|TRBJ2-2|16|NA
CASSGRTAPNTGELFF
TGCGCCAGCAGCGGACGGACAGCCCCTAACACCGGGGAGCTGTTTTTT
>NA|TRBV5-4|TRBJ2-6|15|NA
CASSQSGAGANVLTF
TGTGCCAGCAGCCAGTCAGGGGCTGGGGCCAACGTCCTGACTTTC
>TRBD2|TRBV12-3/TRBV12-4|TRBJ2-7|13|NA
CASRSRGENEQYF
TGTGCCAGCAGGTCGCGGGGGGAGAACGAGCAGTACTTC
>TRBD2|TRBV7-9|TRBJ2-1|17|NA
CASSLALTSGGTYEQFF
TGTGCCAGCAGCTTAGCGCTCACTAGCGGGGGGACTTACGAGCAGTTCTTC
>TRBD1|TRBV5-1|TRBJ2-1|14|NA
CASSLGQGNNEQFF
TGCGCCAGCAGCTTGGGACAGGGGAACAATGAGCAGTTCTTC
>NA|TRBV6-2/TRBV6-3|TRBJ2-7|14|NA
CASSYWQSTYEQYF
TGTGCCAGCAGTTACTGGCAGTCCACCTACGAGCAGTACTTC
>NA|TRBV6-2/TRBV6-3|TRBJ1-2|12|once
CASSLSLAGYTF
TGTGCCAGCAGTTTATCGTTAGCTGGCTACACCTTC
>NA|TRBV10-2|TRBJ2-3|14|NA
CASSESPLGDTQYF
TGCGCCAGCAGTGAATCGCCATTGGGGGATACGCAGTATTTT
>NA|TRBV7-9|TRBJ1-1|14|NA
CASSLRDLGTEAFF
TGTGCCAGCAGCCTACGGGATTTGGGAACTGAAGCTTTCTTT
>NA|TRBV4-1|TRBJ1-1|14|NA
CASRNRAQNTEAFF
TGCGCCAGCAGGAACCGGGCCCAGAACACTGAAGCTTTCTTT
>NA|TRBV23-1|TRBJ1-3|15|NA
CASSQRTGLGNTIYF
TGCGCCAGCAGTCAACGTACAGGGTTGGGAAACACCATATATTTT
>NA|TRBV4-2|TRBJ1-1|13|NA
CASSQWGNTEAFF
TGTGCCAGCAGCCAGTGGGGGAACACTGAAGCTTTCTTT
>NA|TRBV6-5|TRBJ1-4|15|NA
CASSTEGTEMEKLFF
TGTGCCAGCAGTACCGAGGGGACGGAAATGGAAAAACTGTTTTTT
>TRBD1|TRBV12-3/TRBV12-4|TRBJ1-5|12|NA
CASSGQAQPQHF
TGTGCCAGCAGCGGACAGGCTCAGCCCCAGCATTTT
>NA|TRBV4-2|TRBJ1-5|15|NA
CASSQEGGSNQPQHF
TGTGCCAGCAGCCAAGAAGGGGGGAGCAATCAGCCCCAGCATTTT
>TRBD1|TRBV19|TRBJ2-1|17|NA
CASSVPGQPSSYNEQFF
TGTGCCAGTAGTGTCCCGGGACAGCCGAGCTCCTACAATGAGCAGTTCTTC
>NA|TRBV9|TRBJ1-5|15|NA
CASSLQGHGDQPQHF
TGTGCCAGCAGCCTCCAGGGGCATGGGGATCAGCCCCAGCATTTT
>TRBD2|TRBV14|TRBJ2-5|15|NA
CASRHSLAGQETQYF
TGTGCCAGCAGACACAGCTTAGCGGGTCAAGAGACCCAGTACTTC
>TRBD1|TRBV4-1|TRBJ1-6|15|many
CASSPTPDRGSPLHF
TGCGCCAGCAGCCCGACCCCGGACAGGGGTTCACCCCTCCACTTT
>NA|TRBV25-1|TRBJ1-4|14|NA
CASSTGGGGEKLFF
TGTGCCAGCAGTACGGGGGGCGGTGGGGAAAAACTGTTTTTT
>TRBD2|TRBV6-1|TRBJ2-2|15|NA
CASSERLAGTGELFF
TGTGCCAGCAGTGAACGGCTAGCGGGCACCGGGGAGCTGTTTTTT
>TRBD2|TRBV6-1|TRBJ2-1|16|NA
CASSEDGGGAYNEQFF
TGTGCCAGCAGTGAAGATGGCGGGGGAGCTTACAATGAGCAGTTCTTC
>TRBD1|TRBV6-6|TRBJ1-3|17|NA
CASSQTGTGARLDTIYF
TGTGCCAGCAGTCAAACCGGGACAGGGGCTCGTTTGGACACCATATATTTT
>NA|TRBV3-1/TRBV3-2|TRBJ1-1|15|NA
CASSPFRAGVTEAFF
TGTGCCAGCAGCCCGTTTCGCGCGGGGGTCACTGAAGCTTTCTTT
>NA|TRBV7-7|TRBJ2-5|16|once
CASSQSAAVRAETQYF
TGTGCTAGCAGCCAAAGCGCGGCGGTAAGGGCGGAGACCCAGTACTTC
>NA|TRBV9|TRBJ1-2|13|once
CASSVEQSYGYTF
TGTGCCAGCAGCGTAGAACAGAGCTATGGCTACACCTTC
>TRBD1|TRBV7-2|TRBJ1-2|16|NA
CASSWTTTGGFFGYTF
TGTGCCAGCAGCTGGACTACGACAGGGGGCTTTTTTGGCTACACCTTC
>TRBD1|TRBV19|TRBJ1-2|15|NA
CASSMGRTGGGGYTF
TGTGCCAGTAGTATGGGCCGAACAGGGGGCGGGGGCTACACCTTC
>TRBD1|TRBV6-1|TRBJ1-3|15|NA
CASSEGRGSGNTIYF
TGTGCCAGCAGTGAGGGCAGGGGGTCTGGAAACACCATATATTTT
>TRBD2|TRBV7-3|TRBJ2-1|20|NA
CASSPTEVAGGPARYNEQFF
TGTGCCAGCAGCCCCACCGAGGTAGCGGGGGGGCCTGCTCGATACAATGAGCAGTTCTTC
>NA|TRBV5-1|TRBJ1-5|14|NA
CASSSGSGNQPQHF
TGCGCCAGCAGCTCCGGTTCCGGGAATCAGCCCCAGCATTTT
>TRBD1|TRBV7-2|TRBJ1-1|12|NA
CASSYRGPEAFF
TGTGCCAGCAGCTACAGGGGCCCAGAAGCTTTCTTT
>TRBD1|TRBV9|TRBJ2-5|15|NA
CASSGGQVYQETQYF
TGTGCCAGCAGCGGGGGACAGGTGTACCAAGAGACCCAGTACTTC
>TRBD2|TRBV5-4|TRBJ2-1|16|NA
CASSSKVAGGSYEQFF
TGTGCCAGCAGCTCTAAAGTAGCGGGGGGGTCTTATGAGCAGTTCTTC
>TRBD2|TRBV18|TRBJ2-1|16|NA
CASSPPGLAGGNEQFF
TGTGCCAGCTCACCACCGGGGCTAGCGGGGGGAAATGAGCAGTTCTTC
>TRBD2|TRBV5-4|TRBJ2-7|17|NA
CASSPGGLAGISYEQYF
TGTGCCAGCAGCCCGGGTGGGCTAGCGGGGATATCATACGAGCAGTACTTC
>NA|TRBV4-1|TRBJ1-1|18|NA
CASSPGGRDSIVNTEAFF
TGCGCCAGCAGCCCCGGGGGTAGGGATTCAATCGTGAACACTGAAGCTTTCTTT
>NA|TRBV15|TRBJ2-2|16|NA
CATSRDQDMGGGELFF
TGTGCCACCAGCAGAGATCAAGATATGGGAGGAGGGGAGCTGTTTTTT
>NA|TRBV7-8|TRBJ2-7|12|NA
CASSWDRSEQYF
TGTGCCAGCAGCTGGGACCGCTCCGAGCAGTACTTC
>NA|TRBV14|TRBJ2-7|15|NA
CASSQQAGHPYEQYF
TGTGCCAGCAGCCAGCAAGCGGGACACCCCTACGAGCAGTACTTC
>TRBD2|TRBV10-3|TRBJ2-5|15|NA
CAISESERGSETQYF
TGTGCCATCAGTGAGTCGGAGCGGGGAAGCGAGACCCAGTACTTC
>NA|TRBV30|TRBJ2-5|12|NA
CAWSGSGWTQYF
TGTGCCTGGAGTGGTAGCGGTTGGACCCAGTACTTC
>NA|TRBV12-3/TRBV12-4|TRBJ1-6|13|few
CASTQLGNSPLHF
TGTGCCAGCACACAATTGGGGAATTCACCCCTCCACTTT
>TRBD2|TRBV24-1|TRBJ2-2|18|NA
CATSDSWTSGGPTGELFF
TGTGCCACCAGTGACTCCTGGACTAGCGGGGGACCGACCGGGGAGCTGTTTTTT
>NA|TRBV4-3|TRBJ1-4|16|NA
CASSQLSERLNEKLFF
TGCGCCAGCAGCCAGCTATCAGAGAGGTTGAATGAAAAACTGTTTTTT
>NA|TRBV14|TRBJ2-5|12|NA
CASSGSQETQYF
TGTGCCAGCAGCGGGTCCCAAGAGACCCAGTACTTC
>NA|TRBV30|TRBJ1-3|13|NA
CAWSPGLGNTIYF
TGTGCCTGGAGTCCCGGCCTCGGAAACACCATATATTTT
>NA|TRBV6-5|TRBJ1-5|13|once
CASSPSRNQPQHF
TGTGCCAGCAGCCCCTCGAGGAATCAGCCCCAGCATTTT